The source of this T cell receptor beta chain is a study of blood T cells in healthy people across ages. The CDR3 spans 15 residues. The germline V and J ends were trimmed by 6 bases and 3 bases, with 14 bases remaining between them. CDR1 MNHEY and CDR2 SVGAGI come from the germline V gene. A second 7 to 11 cycle PCR used barcoded and J-beta primers. TCRdb redid the calling of the 5' RACE reads with MiXCR, one entry per CDR3 protein. In the table there are around 1.5 million distinct CDR3 sequences, approximately 59% of which are singletons. The material sequenced was blood. This chain joins TRBV6-5 and TRBJ1-4; D gene uncertain. This receptor was identified in a man between 18 and 35 years old in good health. The CDR3 region is CASSPSRPANEKLFF. CDR3 nucleotides: TGTGCCAGCAGCCCCTCGCGCCCGGCTAATGAAAAACTGTTTTTT.